This T cell receptor (beta chain) was identified in a study of cytomegalovirus exposure and HLA in healthy donors. V dropped 5 bases and J dropped 6; count of bases not matched to a gene: 7. This CDR3 has 15 residues. Germline CDR1 reads SEHNR; CDR2 reads FQNEAQ (reference sequence). The PCR made use of 60 Vbeta and 13 Jbeta primers. The protocol was immunoSEQ multiplex PCR, while the TCRdb copy is restricted to in-frame clones and leaves out a portion. The sample consists of about 300,000 clones, 86% of them appearing once. Material for sequencing was PBMCs. The rearrangement links TRBV7-9 to TRBJ1-2; 12 bases align to TRBD1. The TCR was taken from a man aged 40-55 years in good health and CMV-seropositive. Here the CDR3 reads CASSPTGTGGDGYTF. In nucleotides, the CDR3 is TGTGCCAGCAGCCCCACCGGGACAGGGGGCGATGGCTACACCTTC.